A selection of T cell receptor beta chains follows, all from one sample in a study of blood T cell repertoires in COVID-19. The method was immunoSEQ multiplex PCR; TCRdb's version includes in-frame clones alone and lacks a portion of them. The sample lists 99,000 or so clones, roughly 82% occurring once. Sequenced sample: peripheral blood. These receptors were collected from a man in his 60s with acute or convalescent COVID-19. Both conserved end residues are part of each CDR3. The D gene is left open where the match is weak. Only some rows state a clone size, as once, few, many or a class for expanded clones.

abundance: -
d_gene: -
j_gene: TRBJ1-2
v_gene: TRBV27
CDR3nt: TGTGCCAGCAGGGACGGAGGGGTTGGCTACACCTTC
CDR3aa: CASRDGGVGYTF

abundance: -
d_gene: -
j_gene: TRBJ2-3
v_gene: TRBV12-5
CDR3nt: TGTGCTAGTGGTTTAACCCCGGGCACAGATACGCAGTATTTT
CDR3aa: CASGLTPGTDTQYF

abundance: -
d_gene: TRBD1
j_gene: TRBJ2-2
v_gene: TRBV11-3
CDR3nt: TGTGCCAGCAGCTTTCCGGCAGGGGGCAAGAACACCGGGGAGCTGTTTTTT
CDR3aa: CASSFPAGGKNTGELFF

abundance: -
d_gene: -
j_gene: TRBJ1-2
v_gene: TRBV7-9
CDR3nt: TGTGCCAGCAGCCGAGGGGGGGCAGGGCCCTATAACTATGGCTACACCTTC
CDR3aa: CASSRGGAGPYNYGYTF

abundance: -
d_gene: TRBD1
j_gene: TRBJ1-2
v_gene: TRBV24-1
CDR3nt: TGTGCCACCAGTGATTACAGGGGGAGGGGCTACACCTTC
CDR3aa: CATSDYRGRGYTF

abundance: -
d_gene: TRBD2
j_gene: TRBJ2-2
v_gene: TRBV25-1
CDR3nt: TGTGCCAGCAGCCCTAGCGGGAGGGACACCGGGGAGCTGTTTTTT
CDR3aa: CASSPSGRDTGELFF

abundance: once
d_gene: TRBD1
j_gene: TRBJ1-6
v_gene: TRBV6-4
CDR3nt: TGTGCCAGCAGTATCCTCTCCGGGACAGGGAATTCACCCCTCCACTTT
CDR3aa: CASSILSGTGNSPLHF

abundance: -
d_gene: -
j_gene: TRBJ1-2
v_gene: TRBV14
CDR3nt: TGTGCCAGCAGCCAAGACTCAGGGCCCTATGGCTACACCTTC
CDR3aa: CASSQDSGPYGYTF

abundance: -
d_gene: TRBD2
j_gene: TRBJ2-1
v_gene: TRBV27
CDR3nt: TGTGCCAGTTCCCGACCCCCGGGACTAGCGGGACCCGGCCCCAATGAGCAGTTCTTC
CDR3aa: CASSRPPGLAGPGPNEQFF

abundance: few
d_gene: TRBD1
j_gene: TRBJ1-6
v_gene: TRBV5-1
CDR3nt: TGCGCCAGCAGCTTGTCTGACAGGGCGCATTCACCCCTCCACTTT
CDR3aa: CASSLSDRAHSPLHF

abundance: -
d_gene: TRBD1
j_gene: TRBJ1-5
v_gene: TRBV7-8
CDR3nt: TGTGCCAGCAGCTTGGACAGGACCAATCAGCCCCAGCATTTT
CDR3aa: CASSLDRTNQPQHF

abundance: -
d_gene: -
j_gene: TRBJ2-3
v_gene: TRBV7-7
CDR3nt: TGTGCTAGCAGCTTAGCTCGAGGGTCAGATACGCAGTATTTT
CDR3aa: CASSLARGSDTQYF

abundance: -
d_gene: -
j_gene: TRBJ2-1
v_gene: TRBV29-1
CDR3nt: TGCAGCGTTGAACGGCTGGACAGATTACAGTTCTTC
CDR3aa: CSVERLDRLQFF

abundance: once
d_gene: TRBD2
j_gene: TRBJ2-4
v_gene: TRBV4-1
CDR3nt: TGCGCCAGCAGCCAAGGCGACCCGGGACTAGCGAGGAAAAACATTCAGTACTTC
CDR3aa: CASSQGDPGLARKNIQYF

abundance: -
d_gene: -
j_gene: TRBJ2-5
v_gene: TRBV11-2
CDR3nt: TGTGCCAGCAGCTTCGGACGAGGGGAGACCCAGTACTTC
CDR3aa: CASSFGRGETQYF

abundance: -
d_gene: TRBD1
j_gene: TRBJ1-5
v_gene: TRBV30
CDR3nt: TGTGCCTGGAGTGTACAGGGGGATCAGCCCCAGCATTTT
CDR3aa: CAWSVQGDQPQHF

abundance: -
d_gene: -
j_gene: TRBJ1-1
v_gene: TRBV28
CDR3nt: TGTGCCAGCAATTCAGGGGCAGGGAACACTGAAGCTTTCTTT
CDR3aa: CASNSGAGNTEAFF

abundance: -
d_gene: -
j_gene: TRBJ1-2
v_gene: TRBV30
CDR3nt: TGTGCCTGGACCTTAGGAGGGGCGTATGGCTACACCTTC
CDR3aa: CAWTLGGAYGYTF

abundance: -
d_gene: -
j_gene: TRBJ2-1
v_gene: TRBV11-2
CDR3nt: TGTGCCAGCAGCCCGCGGGTCTACCCTGGTGAGCAGTTCTTC
CDR3aa: CASSPRVYPGEQFF

abundance: -
d_gene: -
j_gene: TRBJ2-7
v_gene: TRBV4-1
CDR3nt: TGCGCCAGCAGCCTAACCTTCGACAGTTCTCCCTACGAGCAGTACTTC
CDR3aa: CASSLTFDSSPYEQYF

abundance: -
d_gene: TRBD1
j_gene: TRBJ1-2
v_gene: TRBV18
CDR3nt: TGTGCCAGCTCTAAGCTGCGAGGACAGGGGGTTGATGGCTACACCTTC
CDR3aa: CASSKLRGQGVDGYTF

abundance: -
d_gene: TRBD1
j_gene: TRBJ1-3
v_gene: TRBV5-4
CDR3nt: TGTGCCAGCAGCTTTGACAGGGCAAACACCATATATTTT
CDR3aa: CASSFDRANTIYF

abundance: -
d_gene: TRBD1
j_gene: TRBJ2-7
v_gene: TRBV6-5
CDR3nt: TGTGCCAGCAGCCTCGGGACAGGGCGCGAGCAGTACTTC
CDR3aa: CASSLGTGREQYF

abundance: -
d_gene: -
j_gene: TRBJ1-3
v_gene: TRBV19
CDR3nt: TGTGCCAGTAGTATGGAGCGGAGCAGGACTGGAAACACCATATATTTT
CDR3aa: CASSMERSRTGNTIYF

abundance: -
d_gene: -
j_gene: TRBJ2-7
v_gene: TRBV28
CDR3nt: TGTGCCAGCAGTTTGGACTCCCCTACCTACGAGCAGTACTTC
CDR3aa: CASSLDSPTYEQYF

abundance: -
d_gene: TRBD2
j_gene: TRBJ2-7
v_gene: TRBV3-1/TRBV3-2
CDR3nt: TGTGCCAGCAGCCGGCCTAGCGGGGGATCCTACGAGCAGTACTTC
CDR3aa: CASSRPSGGSYEQYF

abundance: -
d_gene: -
j_gene: TRBJ1-5
v_gene: TRBV7-8
CDR3nt: TGTGCCAGCAGCTTACAGGGGACGGTCAATCAGCCCCAGCATTTT
CDR3aa: CASSLQGTVNQPQHF

abundance: -
d_gene: TRBD2
j_gene: TRBJ2-7
v_gene: TRBV6-2/TRBV6-3
CDR3nt: TGTGCCAGCAGTTACTCACGCCTATTGGGACTAGGGTATGAGCAGTACTTC
CDR3aa: CASSYSRLLGLGYEQYF

abundance: -
d_gene: -
j_gene: TRBJ2-1
v_gene: TRBV19
CDR3nt: TGTGCCAGTAGTTCGGTGGGGACAAGCTCCTACAATGAGCAGTTCTTC
CDR3aa: CASSSVGTSSYNEQFF

abundance: few
d_gene: -
j_gene: TRBJ1-3
v_gene: TRBV6-5
CDR3nt: TGTGCCAGCAGTTCAGGGACTTCTGGAAACACCATATATTTT
CDR3aa: CASSSGTSGNTIYF

abundance: few
d_gene: -
j_gene: TRBJ2-7
v_gene: TRBV28
CDR3nt: TGTGCCAGCAGTTCTTCCGGGACATCCTTGCTCTACGAGCAGTACTTC
CDR3aa: CASSSSGTSLLYEQYF

abundance: -
d_gene: -
j_gene: TRBJ2-5
v_gene: TRBV5-1
CDR3nt: TGCGCCAGCAGCTGGGGCGAACCCCAAGAGACCCAGTACTTC
CDR3aa: CASSWGEPQETQYF

abundance: -
d_gene: TRBD1
j_gene: TRBJ2-5
v_gene: TRBV29-1
CDR3nt: TGCAGCGTTGAACCGACAGGGCTCCGAGAGACCCAGTACTTC
CDR3aa: CSVEPTGLRETQYF

abundance: -
d_gene: TRBD1
j_gene: TRBJ2-6
v_gene: TRBV7-6
CDR3nt: TGTGCCAGCAGCTTAGGACAGGGTAGAGGGGCCAACGTCCTGACTTTC
CDR3aa: CASSLGQGRGANVLTF

abundance: -
d_gene: -
j_gene: TRBJ2-7
v_gene: TRBV21-1
CDR3nt: TGTGCCAGCAGCAACGGTGGGACAGGCGGCTACGAGCAGTACTTC
CDR3aa: CASSNGGTGGYEQYF

abundance: -
d_gene: -
j_gene: TRBJ1-5
v_gene: TRBV5-4
CDR3nt: TGTGCCAGCAGCTTGGCAGGGGCCGATCAGCCCCAGCATTTT
CDR3aa: CASSLAGADQPQHF

abundance: -
d_gene: TRBD2
j_gene: TRBJ2-3
v_gene: TRBV15
CDR3nt: TGTGCCACCAGCATTACTAGCGGGAGAGGAGATACGCAGTATTTT
CDR3aa: CATSITSGRGDTQYF

abundance: -
d_gene: TRBD1
j_gene: TRBJ1-2
v_gene: TRBV28
CDR3nt: TGTGCCAGCAAAACAGGGGGCAACTCTTATGGCTACACCTTC
CDR3aa: CASKTGGNSYGYTF

abundance: -
d_gene: -
j_gene: TRBJ1-4
v_gene: TRBV6-5
CDR3nt: TGTGCCAGCAGTTACTCAACAGGGCTCGGTGAAAAACTGTTTTTT
CDR3aa: CASSYSTGLGEKLFF

abundance: -
d_gene: -
j_gene: TRBJ1-3
v_gene: TRBV6-5
CDR3nt: TGTGCCAGCACCTTTTGGAGGGCCGGGGACACCATATATTTT
CDR3aa: CASTFWRAGDTIYF

abundance: -
d_gene: -
j_gene: TRBJ1-3
v_gene: TRBV5-1
CDR3nt: TGCGCCAGCAGCATAACCCAGGGTAGCTCTGGAAACACCATATATTTT
CDR3aa: CASSITQGSSGNTIYF

abundance: -
d_gene: -
j_gene: TRBJ2-7
v_gene: TRBV23-1
CDR3nt: TGCGCCAGCAGTCAACCCCCCGACAGGTTCTACGAGCAGTACTTC
CDR3aa: CASSQPPDRFYEQYF

abundance: few
d_gene: TRBD1
j_gene: TRBJ1-4
v_gene: TRBV9
CDR3nt: TGTGCCAGCAGCTTATCGACAGGGGGAAGGGAAAAACTGTTTTTT
CDR3aa: CASSLSTGGREKLFF

abundance: -
d_gene: TRBD2
j_gene: TRBJ2-7
v_gene: TRBV4-1
CDR3nt: TGCGCCAGCAGCCAGTTAGGACTAGCGGGGGGGCCAAGAGAATTCGAGCAGTACTTC
CDR3aa: CASSQLGLAGGPREFEQYF

abundance: -
d_gene: -
j_gene: TRBJ2-5
v_gene: TRBV4-1
CDR3nt: TGCGCCAGCAGCCAAGGTGGTGTCCTCGGGAGCGAGACCCAGTACTTC
CDR3aa: CASSQGGVLGSETQYF

abundance: few
d_gene: TRBD2
j_gene: TRBJ2-1
v_gene: TRBV3-1/TRBV3-2
CDR3nt: TGTGCCAGCAGCCGTCTAGCGGGAGGGAATAATGAGCAGTTCTTC
CDR3aa: CASSRLAGGNNEQFF

abundance: -
d_gene: TRBD1
j_gene: TRBJ1-3
v_gene: TRBV25-1
CDR3nt: TGTGCCAGCAGTGAATGGGGGCAGGGGGCGCCTGGAAACACCATATATTTT
CDR3aa: CASSEWGQGAPGNTIYF

abundance: -
d_gene: -
j_gene: TRBJ2-7
v_gene: TRBV21-1
CDR3nt: TGTGCCAGCAGCAAATCTGGTCTAGCGAACTCCTACGAGCAGTACTTC
CDR3aa: CASSKSGLANSYEQYF

abundance: -
d_gene: -
j_gene: TRBJ2-2
v_gene: TRBV5-1
CDR3nt: TGCGCCAGCAGCTTGACAGTTTCGAACACCGGGGAGCTGTTTTTT
CDR3aa: CASSLTVSNTGELFF

abundance: few
d_gene: TRBD1
j_gene: TRBJ2-1
v_gene: TRBV7-9
CDR3nt: TGTGCCAGCAGCTTAGGGATTCGGACAGGGGGCTTGAGTGAGCAGTTCTTC
CDR3aa: CASSLGIRTGGLSEQFF

abundance: once
d_gene: TRBD1
j_gene: TRBJ2-2
v_gene: TRBV6-4
CDR3nt: TGTGCCAGCAGTGACTTGGCCGGGACAGGGCTCACCGGGGAGCTGTTTTTT
CDR3aa: CASSDLAGTGLTGELFF

abundance: once
d_gene: TRBD2
j_gene: TRBJ2-1
v_gene: TRBV7-3
CDR3nt: TGTGCCAGCACCGAACTAGCGGGGGGAAAGCAGTTCTTC
CDR3aa: CASTELAGGKQFF

abundance: -
d_gene: TRBD1
j_gene: TRBJ1-6
v_gene: TRBV14
CDR3nt: TGTGCCAGCAGCCAGGGTCGACAGGGGATTTCACCCCTCCACTTT
CDR3aa: CASSQGRQGISPLHF

abundance: -
d_gene: -
j_gene: TRBJ2-1
v_gene: TRBV7-2
CDR3nt: TGTGCCAGCACCCTCTGGCAATCTGAGCAGTTCTTC
CDR3aa: CASTLWQSEQFF

abundance: -
d_gene: TRBD2
j_gene: TRBJ2-1
v_gene: TRBV11-2
CDR3nt: TGTGCCAGCAGCTTACAGGGACTAGCGGGAGTGGCCTACAATGAGCAGTTCTTC
CDR3aa: CASSLQGLAGVAYNEQFF